This TCR beta chain was observed in a study of cytomegalovirus exposure and HLA in healthy donors. Study as a whole: Among several hundred genotyped donors, 80% to 90% fell in the Caucasian-associated ancestry cluster. The study, taken as a whole, reports: A few CMV-associated chains were confirmed in vitro to be specific for CMV antigens. V- and J-gene trimming of TCR beta was linked (in a later analysis) to a missense DCLRE1C variant. Overall, about 160 TCR beta chains were annotated as cytomegalovirus-associated.

The germline gives CDR1 MNHEY, CDR2 SMNVEV (reference sequence). This CDR3 comprises 17 residues. V was trimmed by 5 bases and J by 5 bases, leaving 23 bases between them. Concerning this clone: Its target is not known.

PCR amplification relied on 60 Vbeta primers (plus 13 Jbeta primers). This table comes from immunoSEQ multiplex PCR, and its TCRdb copy is limited to in-frame clones, with some not included. This sample has fewer than 130,000 clones; approximately 86% occur once, and the top ten carry 1.5% to 2%. The chain couples TRBV27 to TRBJ2-3; D is perhaps TRBD1 (7 bases). Sequencing was done on a sample of PBMCs. The clonotype comes from a man between 40 and 49 years old in good health and CMV-seronegative. CDR3 sequence (DNA): TGTGCCAGCAGTAGGACAGGACTACCGAACGTGGGAGATACGCAGTATTTT. It encodes CASSRTGLPNVGDTQYF.